One and the same sample provided the 27 T cell receptor beta chains below, sequenced in a study of control samples from healthy donors and cancer patients. Sequencing used immunoSEQ multiplex PCR; TCRdb keeps in-frame clones, though not all of them. Here the sample spans roughly 24,000 clones, 82% being singletons. The sequencing input was PBMCs. Source of these receptors: a man aged 55 to 69 with colorectal cancer.

In DNA, the CDR3 is TGTGCCAGCAGCTTAGACCGTTCCGGAAACACCATATATTTT. Its translation: CASSLDRSGNTIYF. The chain employs TRBV7-2 and TRBJ1-3; the D is unclear. V was trimmed by 1 base and J by 4 bases, leaving 8 bases between them. Per the germline V gene, CDR1 is SGHTA and CDR2 is FQGNSA. This CDR3 is 14 amino acids long.

The DNA of the CDR3 is TGTGCCAGTAGCGGGGGGAGATTTAGCTCCTACAATGAGCAGTTCTTC. It yields the protein CASSGGRFSSYNEQFF. V usage is TRBV7-2 and J usage is TRBJ2-1; 10 bases are shared with TRBD2. CDR1 SGHTA and CDR2 FQGNSA come from the germline V gene. The CDR3 is made up of 16 amino acids. Germline trimming cut 9 bases from V and 0 bases from J; bases unmatched to any gene: 8.

The chain uses TRBV5-4 and TRBJ1-1; D gene ambiguous. V lost 5 bases, J lost 4 bases, and 15 bases lay in between. CDR3 length: 14 residues. The germline CDR1 and CDR2 sequences are SGHNT and YYREEE (reference sequence). This CDR3 reads CASSLRTLGTEAFF. The CDR3 nucleotides read TGTGCCAGCAGTCTGAGGACTTTGGGCACTGAAGCTTTCTTT.

The chain joins TRBV9 to TRBJ2-6; no clear D. This CDR3 has 18 residues. Trimming left V 3 bases short and J 0 bases short, with 16 bases between. The germline V gene has CDR1 SGDLS and CDR2 YYNGEE. CDR3 DNA: TGTGCCAGCAGCGCTATTAGGGCTTTCACCTCTGGGGCCAACGTCCTGACTTTC. It codes for CASSAIRAFTSGANVLTF.

The table lists this clone with a count of one. The chain joins TRBV3-1 (or the pseudogene TRBV3-2) to TRBJ2-4; 10 bases match TRBD1. The CDR3 extends over 16 amino acids. From germline, CDR1 is LGHDT and CDR2 YNNKEL (reference sequence). The V and J ends lost 4 bases and 9 bases, in that order; junction bases with no gene match: 12. The CDR3: CASSPREGQGMAIQYF. The CDR3 DNA reads TGTGCCAGCAGCCCTCGGGAGGGACAGGGGATGGCCATTCAGTACTTC.

The chain carries TRBV7-9 and TRBJ1-6, with 7 bases fitting TRBD1. Trimming at V came to 5 bases and at J to 9 bases, leaving 13 bases not matched to a gene. Germline-derived CDR1 and CDR2 are SEHNR and FQNEAQ (reference sequence). This CDR3 is built from 16 residues. Here the CDR3 DNA reads TGTGCCAGCAGCCCAACAGGGGAACTCTGGAGTTCACCCCTCCACTTT. This gives the protein CASSPTGELWSSPLHF.

V is TRBV27 and J is TRBJ1-5; weak D call: TRBD1 (6 bases). The V end lost 4 bases, the J end lost 3 bases, and 16 bases lay between the germline ends. CDR1 and CDR2 from the germline V gene are MNHEY and SMNVEV (reference sequence). The CDR3 consists of 16 residues. The CDR3 reads CASSSTTGSSNQPQHF. The CDR3, as DNA: TGTGCCAGCAGTTCCACGACAGGTTCTTCCAATCAGCCCCAGCATTTT.

Here the CDR3 DNA reads TGTGCCAGCAGTGACTCCTCACTGGGGACTGAAGCTTTCTTT. It encodes CASSDSSLGTEAFF. The rearrangement uses TRBV6-4 and TRBJ1-1; D remains ambiguous. Looked up from germline, CDR1 is MRHNA and CDR2 is SNTAGT. The CDR3 loop spans 14 amino acids. V was pared by 0 bases and J by 5 bases, with 10 bases between.

The chain is built from TRBV14 and TRBJ2-3; D perhaps matches TRBD2 (6 bases). Germline V lookup: CDR1 SGHDN, CDR2 FVKESK. The CDR3 contains 13 residues. V lost 7 bases, J lost 10 bases, and 18 bases lay in between. CDR3 sequence (DNA): TGTGCCAGCACAATCCAGGGAGGTAGCGCGCAGTATTTT. This sequence encodes CASTIQGGSAQYF. The whole variable domain, filled in from reference TRBV14 and TRBJ2-3, reads EAGVTQFPSHSVIEKGQTVTLRCDPISGHDNLYWYRRVMGKEIKFLLHFVKESKQDESGMPNNRFLAERTGGTYSTLKVQPAELEDSGVYFCASTIQGGSAQYFGPGTRLTVL.

This clone was detected only once. This CDR3 reads CALGQGLENTEAFF. CDR3 DNA sequence: TGTGCCTTGGGACAGGGGTTGGAGAACACTGAAGCTTTCTTT. The rearrangement joins TRBV30 to TRBJ1-1; 10 positions match TRBD1. Germline V gene lookup returns CDR1 GTSNPN and CDR2 SVGIG (reference sequence). V gave up 7 bases and J gave up 1 base; unmatched junction bases: 6. CDR3 length equals 14 residues. Using reference TRBV30 and TRBJ1-1 for the parts outside the CDR3, the full variable domain is SQTIHQWPATLVQPVGSPLSLECTVEGTSNPNLYWYRQAAGRGLQLLFYSVGIGQISSEVPQNLSASRPQDRQFILSSKKLLLSDSGFYLCALGQGLENTEAFFGQGTRLTVV.

J is TRBJ1-6 and V is TRBV3-1 (or the pseudogene TRBV3-2), with D unresolved. The CDR3 runs 14 residues. The V end lost 5 bases, the J end lost 5 bases, and 10 bases lay between the germline ends. Germline-derived CDR1 and CDR2 are LGHDT and YNNKEL (reference sequence). The CDR3 nucleotides are TGTGCCAGCAGCTCCGGGATTGATAATTCACCCCTCCACTTT. Translating it yields CASSSGIDNSPLHF.

The chain has TRBV7-8 and TRBJ2-2, with TRBD1 matching over 7 bases. CDR1 is SGHVS, CDR2 FQNEAQ, per germline. This CDR3 spans 15 amino acids. V lost 3 bases to trimming and J lost 1 base; unmatched junction nucleotides: 2. CDR3 amino acids: CASSLNRGNTGELFF. CDR3 DNA sequence: TGTGCCAGCAGCTTGAACAGGGGGAACACCGGGGAGCTGTTTTTT. The entire variable domain, with the rest obtained from reference TRBV7-8 and TRBJ2-2, is as follows: GAGVSQSPRYKVAKRGQDVALRCDPISGHVSLFWYQQALGQGPEFLTYFQNEAQLDKSGLPSDRFFAERPEGSVSTLKIQRTQQEDSAVYLCASSLNRGNTGELFFGEGSRLTVL.

The J gene is TRBJ2-3, the V gene TRBV10-3; TRBD1 might be the D (6 bases). The CDR3 covers 12 residues. In germline, CDR1 is ENHRY, CDR2 SYGVKD. The germline V and J ends were trimmed by 7 bases and 3 bases, with 8 bases remaining between them. CDR3 amino acids: CAITGDTDTQYF. The CDR3 bases are TGTGCCATCACAGGGGATACAGATACGCAGTATTTT.

This CDR3 reads CASSGQPDTEAFF. In DNA form, the CDR3 reads TGTGCCAGCAGTGGACAGCCCGACACTGAAGCTTTCTTT. V is TRBV2 and J is TRBJ1-1; perhaps TRBD1 as D (5 bases). The CDR3 is 13 residues long. Per the germline V gene, CDR1 is SNHLY and CDR2 is FYNNEI. With 4 bases removed from V and 3 bases from J, the gap between germline ends came to 9 bases. The whole variable domain, filled in from reference TRBV2 and TRBJ1-1, reads EPEVTQTPSHQVTQMGQEVILRCVPISNHLYFYWYRQILGQKVEFLVSFYNNEISEKSEIFDDQFSVERPDGSNFTLKIRSTKLEDSAMYFCASSGQPDTEAFFGQGTRLTVV.

This chain connects TRBV18 to TRBJ1-2; TRBD1 matches 8 bases. V lost 6 bases to trimming and J lost 6 bases; unmatched junction nucleotides: 9. Germline-derived CDR1 and CDR2 are KGHSH and LQKENI. The CDR3 is 14 residues long. The CDR3 nucleotides read TGTGCCAGCTCCTCCGACAGGGGAAATGATGGCTACACCTTC. The encoded protein is CASSSDRGNDGYTF.

The gene calls are TRBV6-5 and TRBJ1-1; possibly TRBD1 for D (6 bases). The CDR3 has 13 amino acids. Germline loops: CDR1 MNHEY, CDR2 SVGAGI. The ends were cut back, 7 bases at V and 10 bases at J, with 19 bases in the middle. The CDR3 DNA reads TGTGCCAGCACCGCAGGTCAGGGGTTAGGAGCTTTCTTT. Translation gives CASTAGQGLGAFF.

The chain recombines TRBV6-6 with TRBJ1-6; D gene uncertain. The V end was cut by 4 bases, the J end by 7 bases, with 8 bases between. The germline V gene encodes CDR1 MNHNY and CDR2 SVGAGI (reference sequence). The CDR3 covers 13 residues. In DNA, the CDR3 is TGTGCCAGCAGTTCCGGAGGGAATTCACCCCTCCACTTT. Translating it yields CASSSGGNSPLHF.

The chain uses TRBV4-2 and TRBJ2-2; unclear D gene. V was pared by 0 bases and J by 2 bases, with 10 bases between. The germline gives CDR1 LGHNA, CDR2 YNFKEQ. This CDR3 has 16 residues. The CDR3 nucleotides are TGTGCCAGCAGCCAAGATCCCAGAATCAACACCGGGGAGCTGTTTTTT. Translating gives CASSQDPRINTGELFF.

This rearrangement joins TRBV6-5 to TRBJ1-1, with D uncertain. Per germline, CDR1 MNHEY and CDR2 SVGAGI. V was clipped by 7 bases and J by 1 base, with 10 bases between them. The CDR3 sequence is 13 residues long. This CDR3 is CASNPVQNTEAFF. In DNA form, the CDR3 reads TGTGCCAGCAACCCGGTCCAGAACACTGAAGCTTTCTTT.

A remark on this clone: One end of the junction varies from germline; a read error may be responsible. J is TRBJ1-2 and V is TRBV20-1; D call uncertain. Germline V gene sequence: CDR1 DFQATT, CDR2 SNEGSKA (reference sequence). The CDR3 runs to 10 residues. This chain's CDR3 is CSATKVILVF. The CDR3 coding sequence is TGCAGTGCTACAAAAGTCATACTGGTCTTC.

The V gene is TRBV11-2, the J gene TRBJ2-3, with 11 bases aligning to TRBD1. The V segment lost 4 bases and the J segment 3 bases; nucleotides outside the gene matches: 6. The CDR3 spans 16 residues. Germline CDR1 SGHAT, CDR2 FQNNGV. CDR3 loop: CASSSGTGGYTDTQYF. The CDR3 DNA reads as TGTGCCAGCAGCTCCGGGACAGGGGGATATACAGATACGCAGTATTTT.

The chain is built from TRBV14 and TRBJ1-2; a possible D gene is TRBD1 (6 bases). Trimming took off 1 base at V and 5 bases at J, with 8 bases between the two ends. The CDR3 spans 13 residues. Germline loops: CDR1 SGHDN, CDR2 FVKESK. The chain's CDR3 is CASSQGQVYGYTF. CDR3 DNA: TGTGCCAGCAGCCAAGGACAGGTTTATGGCTACACCTTC.

A remark on this clone: The sample contains more than one DNA sequence encoding this CDR3. The gene calls are TRBV7-2 and TRBJ1-1; D gene unclear. The CDR3 consists of 13 residues. The germline V gene encodes CDR1 SGHTA and CDR2 FQGNSA. The ends were cut back, 3 bases at V and 0 bases at J, with 5 bases in the middle. The CDR3 is CASSFSVNTEAFF. The CDR3 DNA reads as TGTGCCAGCAGCTTCTCTGTGAACACTGAAGCTTTCTTT.

The J gene is TRBJ2-2, the V gene TRBV7-8, with 8 bases identical to TRBD2. This CDR3 contains 14 residues. Germline CDR1 reads SGHVS; CDR2 reads FQNEAQ. Trimming removed 2 bases from V and 5 bases from J; junction bases left unmatched: 1. The CDR3 DNA follows: TGTGCCAGCAGCTTATCGGGGGGGACCGGGGAGCTGTTTTTT. Translation: CASSLSGGTGELFF. The full variable domain, completed using reference TRBV7-8 and TRBJ2-2, is GAGVSQSPRYKVAKRGQDVALRCDPISGHVSLFWYQQALGQGPEFLTYFQNEAQLDKSGLPSDRFFAERPEGSVSTLKIQRTQQEDSAVYLCASSLSGGTGELFFGEGSRLTVL.

This clone was detected a few times. The chain combines TRBV5-4 with TRBJ2-1; D gene uncertain. The CDR3 covers 13 residues. V dropped 0 bases and J dropped 3 bases, with 4 bases sitting between them. Germline CDR1 and CDR2: SGHNT and YYREEE (reference sequence). Here the CDR3 DNA reads TGTGCCAGCAGCTTGGTCGACTACAATGAGCAGTTCTTC. Its translation: CASSLVDYNEQFF.

The chain recombines TRBV2 with TRBJ2-1; 8 positions agree with TRBD1. The CDR3 contains 13 residues. J was trimmed by 4 bases and V by 7 bases; bases with no gene match: 3. Germline loops: CDR1 SNHLY, CDR2 FYNNEI. The CDR3 DNA sequence: TGTGCCAGCATGCGACAGGGGTACAATGAGCAGTTCTTC. Its protein is CASMRQGYNEQFF. The variable domain in full, completed from reference TRBV2 and TRBJ2-1, reads EPEVTQTPSHQVTQMGQEVILRCVPISNHLYFYWYRQILGQKVEFLVSFYNNEISEKSEIFDDQFSVERPDGSNFTLKIRSTKLEDSAMYFCASMRQGYNEQFFGPGTRLTVL.

The sample holds a few counts of this clone. The gene calls are TRBV3-1 (or the pseudogene TRBV3-2) and TRBJ1-1; D unresolved. The CDR3 spans 17 residues. The germline V and J ends were trimmed by 1 base and 1 base, with 16 bases remaining between them. The germline V gene has CDR1 LGHDT and CDR2 YNNKEL (reference sequence). The CDR3 protein is CASSQGSIRRSNTEAFF. The CDR3 region has the DNA TGTGCCAGCAGCCAAGGGTCGATCCGGCGGTCGAACACTGAAGCTTTCTTT.